Listed below are T cell receptor beta chains from one sample, sequenced in a study of cytomegalovirus exposure and HLA in healthy donors. Some clones are missing from TCRdb's copy, which holds only in-frame ones; the method was immunoSEQ multiplex PCR. The table includes 150,000 to 200,000 clones, approximately 80% detected once. Sequenced sample: PBMCs. These receptors all come from a woman in her 30s in good health and CMV-seropositive. The CDR3 runs from the conserved cysteine through the conserved F or W. The D gene is left open where the match is weak. The size field is filled for only some rows; it gives once, few, many or a size class.

v_gene: TRBV25-1; abundance: few; j_gene: TRBJ2-7; d_gene: TRBD1; CDR3aa: CASSDSPGGEQYF; CDR3nt: TGTGCCAGCAGTGATAGCCCAGGGGGCGAGCAGTACTTC
v_gene: TRBV7-2; abundance: -; j_gene: TRBJ1-2; d_gene: TRBD1; CDR3aa: CASSLEPDRDYGYTF; CDR3nt: TGTGCCAGCAGCTTAGAGCCGGACAGGGACTATGGCTACACCTTC
v_gene: TRBV5-6; abundance: -; j_gene: TRBJ2-7; d_gene: -; CDR3aa: CAISSFDEGDEQYF; CDR3nt: TGTGCCATCTCATCCTTTGACGAGGGGGACGAGCAGTACTTC
v_gene: TRBV28; abundance: -; j_gene: TRBJ2-1; d_gene: -; CDR3aa: CASSWPTTGVTYNEQFF; CDR3nt: TGTGCCAGCAGCTGGCCCACGACGGGGGTGACGTACAATGAGCAGTTCTTC
v_gene: TRBV15; abundance: -; j_gene: TRBJ1-5; d_gene: -; CDR3aa: CATSHRGPQHF; CDR3nt: TGTGCCACCAGCCATCGGGGGCCCCAGCATTTT
v_gene: TRBV6-5; abundance: -; j_gene: TRBJ2-5; d_gene: -; CDR3aa: CASSNGETQYF; CDR3nt: TGTGCCAGCAGCAACGGGGAGACCCAGTACTTC
v_gene: TRBV4-1; abundance: many; j_gene: TRBJ2-3; d_gene: TRBD2; CDR3aa: CASSQALAGAGDTQYF; CDR3nt: TGCGCCAGCAGCCAAGCCCTAGCGGGGGCGGGAGATACGCAGTATTTT
v_gene: TRBV6-5; abundance: -; j_gene: TRBJ2-7; d_gene: -; CDR3aa: CASSRTAEYEQYF; CDR3nt: TGTGCCAGCAGTCGTACGGCGGAGTACGAGCAGTACTTC
v_gene: TRBV5-1; abundance: -; j_gene: TRBJ1-5; d_gene: TRBD1; CDR3aa: CASSPDGQEYQPQHF; CDR3nt: TGCGCCAGCAGCCCAGACGGACAGGAGTATCAGCCCCAGCATTTT
v_gene: TRBV7-8; abundance: -; j_gene: TRBJ2-1; d_gene: TRBD2; CDR3aa: CASSLSPGGGSYNEQFF; CDR3nt: TGTGCCAGCAGCCTCTCCCCAGGCGGGGGCTCCTACAATGAGCAGTTCTTC
v_gene: TRBV7-3; abundance: -; j_gene: TRBJ1-3; d_gene: -; CDR3aa: CASSPNGGNTIYF; CDR3nt: TGTGCCAGCAGCCCTAACGGGGGAAACACCATATATTTT
v_gene: TRBV28; abundance: -; j_gene: TRBJ2-7; d_gene: TRBD2; CDR3aa: CASRVLAGVDGQYF; CDR3nt: TGTGCCAGCAGGGTTCTAGCGGGAGTTGATGGGCAGTACTTC
v_gene: TRBV6-5; abundance: -; j_gene: TRBJ2-1; d_gene: TRBD2; CDR3aa: CASGLLGGTYNEQFF; CDR3nt: TGTGCCAGCGGACTTCTGGGGGGGACTTACAATGAGCAGTTCTTC
v_gene: TRBV6-5; abundance: -; j_gene: TRBJ1-6; d_gene: -; CDR3aa: CASTAGGFNSPLHF; CDR3nt: TGTGCCAGCACCGCGGGGGGATTTAATTCACCCCTCCACTTT
v_gene: TRBV5-1; abundance: -; j_gene: TRBJ1-1; d_gene: -; CDR3aa: CASSVYMNTEAFF; CDR3nt: TGCGCCAGCAGCGTGTACATGAACACTGAAGCTTTCTTT
v_gene: TRBV19; abundance: -; j_gene: TRBJ2-3; d_gene: -; CDR3aa: CASSIRGGGLGRTDTQYF; CDR3nt: TGTGCCAGTAGTATCCGGGGAGGGGGGTTAGGACGCACAGATACGCAGTATTTT
v_gene: TRBV9; abundance: -; j_gene: TRBJ1-2; d_gene: TRBD1; CDR3aa: CASSGRTGGAGYTF; CDR3nt: TGTGCCAGCAGCGGCCGAACAGGGGGCGCGGGCTACACCTTC
v_gene: TRBV27; abundance: -; j_gene: TRBJ1-3; d_gene: TRBD1; CDR3aa: CASSLTGVGNTIYF; CDR3nt: TGTGCCAGCAGCCTAACAGGGGTTGGAAACACCATATATTTT
v_gene: TRBV29-1; abundance: once; j_gene: TRBJ2-1; d_gene: TRBD2; CDR3aa: CSVVTSGNYNEQFF; CDR3nt: TGCAGCGTTGTGACTAGCGGGAACTACAATGAGCAGTTCTTC
v_gene: TRBV4-1; abundance: -; j_gene: TRBJ2-2; d_gene: TRBD1; CDR3aa: CASSQDLDRVTGELFF; CDR3nt: TGCGCCAGCAGCCAAGATCTGGACAGGGTCACCGGGGAGCTGTTTTTT
v_gene: TRBV5-6; abundance: -; j_gene: TRBJ1-2; d_gene: TRBD1; CDR3aa: CASKLGRGLDYGYTF; CDR3nt: TGTGCCAGTAAACTCGGCAGGGGGCTTGACTATGGCTACACCTTC
v_gene: TRBV9; abundance: -; j_gene: TRBJ2-1; d_gene: -; CDR3aa: CASSPGETSSVVNEQFF; CDR3nt: TGTGCCAGCAGCCCCGGGGAAACTAGTTCGGTGGTAAATGAGCAGTTCTTC
v_gene: TRBV18; abundance: few; j_gene: TRBJ1-5; d_gene: -; CDR3aa: CASSLAPGYEGQPQHF; CDR3nt: TGTGCCAGCTCACTCGCTCCGGGGTATGAAGGTCAGCCCCAGCATTTT